These 20 T cell receptor beta chains share one sample of origin, sequenced in a study of OX40 agonist ivuxolimab in advanced cancers. TCRdb keeps only in-frame clones here, not all; method: immunoSEQ multiplex PCR. Of tens of thousands of clones listed, less than 85% were seen once; the top ten hold roughly 2.8%. The sequences come from CD4+ or CD8+ T cells sorted from blood, collected in a trial of the OX40 agonist ivuxolimab. Receptor source: an adult with an advanced solid tumor such as melanoma, head and neck, liver or kidney cancer.

The rearrangement links TRBV30 to TRBJ1-1; no firm D call. This CDR3 comprises 13 residues. Looked up from germline, CDR1 is GTSNPN and CDR2 is SVGIG (reference sequence). Trimming removed 5 bases from V and 1 base from J, with 11 bases in between. The CDR3: CAWGFMGNTEAFF. In DNA form, the CDR3 reads TGTGCCTGGGGGTTCATGGGGAACACTGAAGCTTTCTTT.

This clone was counted ten times or more. The V call is TRBV10-3, the J call TRBJ1-2, with D maybe TRBD1 (5 bases). Germline lookup yields CDR1 ENHRY and CDR2 SYGVKD. This CDR3 contains 13 residues. Trimming took 7 bases from V and 8 from J, leaving 17 bases between them. CDR3 sequence reads: CAINPSGGSGYTF. As DNA, the CDR3 is TGTGCCATCAACCCGAGCGGGGGGTCCGGCTACACCTTC.

This clone was observed once. This chain connects TRBV19 to TRBJ1-6; a possible D gene is TRBD1 (5 bases). The CDR3 loop spans 14 amino acids. With 9 bases removed from V and 10 bases from J, the gap between germline ends came to 19 bases. The germline V gene encodes CDR1 LNHDA and CDR2 SQIVND (reference sequence). The DNA for the CDR3 is TGTGCCAGCCAACCTGGGAGGGGTCAGTCACCCCTCCACTTT. Its translation is CASQPGRGQSPLHF.

This sequence joins TRBV11-2 and TRBJ1-4, with unresolved D. Per the germline V gene, CDR1 is SGHAT and CDR2 is FQNNGV. The CDR3 length is 15 residues. V lost 5 bases and J lost 10, with 20 bases in between. The CDR3 sequence is CASSSGRLNDGKLFF. The CDR3 bases are TGTGCCAGCAGCAGCGGCAGGTTGAATGATGGAAAACTGTTTTTT.

J is TRBJ1-1 and V is TRBV27; 8 nucleotides align to TRBD1. Germline CDR1 and CDR2: MNHEY and SMNVEV (reference sequence). The CDR3 totals 14 residues. The V and J ends lost 6 bases and 4 bases, in that order; junction bases with no gene match: 7. The CDR3 sequence: CASRLQGAATEAFF. The DNA of the CDR3 is TGTGCCAGCAGACTCCAGGGGGCGGCCACTGAAGCTTTCTTT.

The chain uses TRBV4-3 and TRBJ2-7, with unresolved D. The CDR3 is made up of 14 amino acids. In germline, CDR1 is LGHNA, CDR2 YSLEER. V was clipped by 1 base and J by 3 bases, with 10 bases between them. The CDR3, as DNA: TGCGCCAGCAGCCAAGGCTTGCCGAGCTACGAGCAGTACTTC. This sequence encodes CASSQGLPSYEQYF.

J is TRBJ1-4 and V is TRBV6-6; D is unresolved. V gave up 0 bases and J gave up 4 bases, with 6 bases separating them. Germline values: CDR1 MNHNY, CDR2 SVGAGI (reference sequence). The CDR3 contains 14 residues. The CDR3 loop is CASSYSPYNEKLFF. CDR3 coding DNA: TGTGCCAGCAGTTACTCTCCTTATAATGAAAAACTGTTTTTT.

The table lists this clone with a count of one. The chain couples TRBV7-3 to TRBJ2-1; possibly TRBD2 for D (6 bases). The germline CDR1 and CDR2 sequences are SGHTA and FQGTGA. The length of the CDR3 is 16 residues. Trimming took off 0 bases at V and 4 bases at J, with 13 bases between the two ends. CDR3 region: CASSLTRGGTYNEQFF. The CDR3 nucleotides read TGTGCCAGCAGCTTAACGCGTGGGGGGACTTACAATGAGCAGTTCTTC. Combining the CDR3 with reference TRBV7-3 and TRBJ2-1 gives the whole variable domain GAGVSQTPSNKVTEKGKYVELRCDPISGHTALYWYRQSLGQGPEFLIYFQGTGAADDSGLPNDRFFAVRPEGSVSTLKIQRTERGDSAVYLCASSLTRGGTYNEQFFGPGTRLTVL.

This clone was detected only a few times. The chain combines TRBV5-8 with TRBJ1-2; tentative D call: TRBD1 (5 bases). This CDR3 has 14 residues. The V gene's germline CDR1 is SGHTS and CDR2 YDEGEE. The V and J ends lost 5 bases and 0 bases respectively, with 11 bases between them. CDR3 coding DNA: TGTGCCAGCAGACTGAGGGGCTCTAACTATGGCTACACCTTC. Its translation is CASRLRGSNYGYTF. Supplemented by reference TRBV5-8 and TRBJ1-2, the full variable domain reads EAGVTQSPTHLIKTRGQQATLRCSPISGHTSVYWYQQALGLGLQFLLWYDEGEERNRGNFPPRFSGRQFPNYSSELNVNALELEDSALYLCASRLRGSNYGYTFGSGTRLTVV.

J is TRBJ1-4 and V is TRBV11-2; D call uncertain. CDR3 length: 14 amino acids. Deletions cut 3 bases from V and 7 bases from J, with 12 bases between. Germline CDR1 reads SGHAT; CDR2 reads FQNNGV. The CDR3 sequence is CASSFVGVGEKLFF. CDR3 bases: TGTGCCAGCAGCTTTGTTGGGGTGGGTGAAAAACTGTTTTTT.

V usage is TRBV7-3 and J usage is TRBJ1-1; D call uncertain. CDR3 size: 13 residues. The V end was cut by 3 bases, the J end by 3 bases, with 8 bases between. Germline V gives CDR1 SGHTA, CDR2 FQGTGA. CDR3 in DNA: TGTGCCAGCAGCTTCGGGGATCACACTGAAGCTTTCTTT. This codes for CASSFGDHTEAFF.

The genes are TRBV2 and TRBJ1-5; 7 nucleotides line up with TRBD1. The CDR3 totals 16 residues. Germline values: CDR1 SNHLY, CDR2 FYNNEI. Losses at the gene ends were 7 bases for V and 0 bases for J; bases not matched to a gene: 9. The CDR3 DNA sequence: TGTGCCAGCAAGGCGGGACAGCTTTATAGCAATCAGCCCCAGCATTTT. Translation gives CASKAGQLYSNQPQHF. The full variable domain, its missing parts supplied by reference TRBV2 and TRBJ1-5, is EPEVTQTPSHQVTQMGQEVILRCVPISNHLYFYWYRQILGQKVEFLVSFYNNEISEKSEIFDDQFSVERPDGSNFTLKIRSTKLEDSAMYFCASKAGQLYSNQPQHFGDGTRLSIL.

The chain combines TRBV5-1 with TRBJ1-2; D gene unclear. Per the germline V gene, CDR1 is SGHRS and CDR2 is YFSETQ. Deletions cut 0 bases from V and 8 bases from J, with 5 bases between. The CDR3 has 11 residues. The DNA of the CDR3 is TGCGCCAGCAGCTTGGAGGGCGGCTACACCTTC. Amino acids: CASSLEGGYTF. The full variable domain, completed using reference TRBV5-1 and TRBJ1-2, is KAGVTQTPRYLIKTRGQQVTLSCSPISGHRSVSWYQQTPGQGLQFLFEYFSETQRNKGNFPGRFSGRQFSNSRSEMNVSTLELGDSALYLCASSLEGGYTFGSGTRLTVV.

As DNA, the CDR3 is TGTGCCAGCTCACCTACCCGTGGGAACTCTGGGGCCAACGTCCTGACTTTC. It translates to CASSPTRGNSGANVLTF. The rearrangement uses TRBV18 and TRBJ2-6, with D unclear. This CDR3 is 17 amino acids long. The V gene's germline CDR1 is KGHSH and CDR2 LQKENI. V gave up 3 bases and J gave up 0 bases, with 12 bases separating them.

This clone was recorded only once. V and J are TRBV10-2 and TRBJ2-7; 8 bases align to TRBD1. The germline gives CDR1 WSHSY, CDR2 SAAADI. CDR3 length: 15 amino acids. V lost 3 bases, J lost 2 bases, and 6 bases stayed unmatched. CDR3: CASSDYGDRPYEQYF. CDR3 bases: TGCGCCAGCAGTGACTATGGGGACAGGCCCTACGAGCAGTACTTC.

The genes are TRBV5-1 and TRBJ1-2, with TRBD1 as a possible D gene (5 bases). The V end lost 0 bases, the J end lost 8 bases, and 14 bases lay between the germline ends. Germline assignment: CDR1 SGHRS and CDR2 YFSETQ. This CDR3 region has 14 residues. CDR3 bases: TGCGCCAGCAGCTTGGAGAAGGGGACGGGAGGCTACACCTTC. This encodes CASSLEKGTGGYTF.

The chain combines TRBV11-2 with TRBJ1-5; TRBD1 agrees at 9 bases. The CDR3 is 14 residues long. Trimming at V came to 5 bases and at J to 4 bases, leaving 3 bases not matched to a gene. CDR1 and CDR2 from the germline V gene are SGHAT and FQNNGV. In DNA form, the CDR3 reads TGTGCCAGCAGCAGCGACAGGGGGAATCAGCCCCAGCATTTT. Encoded protein: CASSSDRGNQPQHF.

This clone showed up just once. The chain couples TRBV6-5 to TRBJ2-3; D gene unclear. This CDR3 is built from 13 residues. CDR1 and CDR2 from the germline V gene are MNHEY and SVGAGI. Trimming stripped 7 bases from V and 6 bases from J, with 14 bases between. CDR3 loop: CASKSPGSDTQYF. The CDR3 DNA is TGTGCCAGCAAATCGCCCGGGTCCGATACGCAGTATTTT.

The CDR3 region has the DNA TGTGCCAGCAGTGAGGCAGGGCGGTCCGGGGAGCTGTTTTTT. Amino acids: CASSEAGRSGELFF. The gene calls are TRBV2 and TRBJ2-2; perhaps TRBD1 as D (5 bases). V was clipped by 3 bases and J by 6 bases, with 11 bases between them. The CDR3 covers 14 residues. The V gene's germline CDR1 is SNHLY and CDR2 FYNNEI.

This clone was observed a single time. J is TRBJ1-1 and V is TRBV7-6; possible D gene TRBD1, 5 bases. CDR1 and CDR2 (germline): SGHVS, FNYEAQ. CDR3 length equals 14 residues. Trimming took off 2 bases at V and 1 base at J, with 8 bases between the two ends. The CDR3 reads CASSLKTENTEAFF. CDR3 nucleotides: TGTGCCAGCAGCTTAAAGACAGAGAACACTGAAGCTTTCTTT.